This T cell receptor beta chain originates from a study of a mutant IDH1 vaccine in newly diagnosed glioma. Time point defined: week 5, during vaccination. Vaccination used 300 ug of mutant IDH1 20-mer peptide per dose, with topical imiquimod. This table comes from immunoSEQ multiplex PCR, and its TCRdb copy is limited to in-frame clones, with some not included. The sample includes roughly 40,000 clones, more than 85% seen only once; the top ten take around 3%. For this clone: Its target is unknown.

The trim removed 2 bases at V and 5 bases at J, leaving 5 bases unmatched. Germline CDR1 MNHEY, CDR2 SVGAGI. This CDR3 contains 15 residues. General study points: The authors found pseudoprogression apparently unrelated to changes in top peripheral T cell clonotypes.

This chain joins TRBV6-5 and TRBJ1-4; 7 bases map to TRBD1. This specimen was PBMCs, taken from a glioma patient whose treatment included an IDH1 peptide vaccine. This TCR came from a man aged 45-65 years with glioma. The CDR3 DNA follows: TGTGCCAGCAGTTACCAGACAGGGTCGAATGAAAAACTGTTTTTT. It translates to CASSYQTGSNEKLFF.